The sample holds one count of the clone carrying this T cell receptor beta chain. The data originate from a study of blood T cell repertoires in COVID-19. Trimming stripped 3 bases from V and 8 bases from J, with 15 bases between. The CDR3 is 13 amino acids. Germline CDR1 is DFQATT and CDR2 is SNEGSKA (reference sequence). As processed by the authors: Amplification of reference gene primers provided the estimated nucleated cell counts. Sequencing used immunoSEQ multiplex PCR; TCRdb keeps in-frame clones, though not all of them. V, J and clone size were drawn from that table, and D and trimming were deduced from the DNA. Counted here are about 280,000 clones, around 88% occurring once; the ten biggest clones make up 5.5% to 7%.

The sequencing sample was made of PBMCs or T cells enriched from blood (not recorded which). This receptor was taken from a middle-aged woman who had recovered from COVID-19. The chain links TRBV20-1 to TRBJ2-3, with D possibly matching TRBD2 (6 bases). CDR3 residues: CSASRDLGGTQYF. CDR3 DNA: TGCAGTGCTAGTAGGGACCTCGGGGGTACGCAGTATTTT.